These 24 T cell receptor beta chains share one sample of origin, sequenced in a study of CD8 T cells in ankylosing spondylitis. TCRdb used MiXCR to reprocess the 5' RACE reads, holding one entry per CDR3 protein. This table has 150,000 to 200,000 distinct CDR3 sequences, about 9.9% appearing once. The specimen was blood, either unsorted or a sorted T cell fraction (not recorded which). All receptors come from a male donor with ankylosing spondylitis or in good health (not recorded which).

This clonotype was picked up a small number of times. This rearrangement joins TRBV6-5 to TRBJ2-6; D gene ambiguous. Germline V gene data show CDR1 as MNHEY and CDR2 as SVGAGI. The ends were cut back, 2 bases at V and 3 bases at J, with 5 bases in the middle. CDR3 length: 14 residues. CDR3 in amino acids: CASSYRVGANVLTF. CDR3 DNA: TGTGCCAGCAGTTACAGGGTTGGGGCCAACGTCCTGACTTTC.

This clonotype was found many times. This chain uses TRBV5-5 with TRBJ1-1, with D possibly being TRBD1 (5 bases). The CDR3 runs to 16 residues. Trimming pared 3 bases from V and 2 bases from J, leaving 17 bases between. The germline V gene has CDR1 SGHKS and CDR2 YYEKEE (reference sequence). CDR3 nucleotide sequence: TGTGCCAGCAGCTACCTGGGGGTTGGGGGTAACACTGAAGCTTTCTTT. Translated, it gives CASSYLGVGGNTEAFF. Full variable domain (rest looked up from reference TRBV5-5 and TRBJ1-1): DAGVTQSPTHLIKTRGQQVTLRCSPISGHKSVSWYQQVLGQGPQFIFQYYEKEERGRGNFPDRFSARQFPNYSSELNVNALLLGDSALYLCASSYLGVGGNTEAFFGQGTRLTVV.

This clonotype was counted ten times or more. The chain carries TRBV9 and TRBJ1-4, with D perhaps TRBD1 (6 bases). The V and J ends lost 4 bases and 3 bases respectively, with 13 bases between them. CDR1 and CDR2 (germline): SGDLS, YYNGEE. There are 15 residues in the CDR3. The CDR3 region has the DNA TGTGCCAGCAGCCCTACAGGGTGGGCTAATGAAAAACTGTTTTTT. It is translated as CASSPTGWANEKLFF.

This clonotype was detected ten times or more. This chain joins TRBV2 and TRBJ2-7, with 7 positions matching TRBD2. Germline-derived CDR1 and CDR2 are SNHLY and FYNNEI. CDR3 length: 15 residues. The ends lost 4 bases at V and 0 bases at J; junction bases unmatched: 6. The CDR3 DNA reads as TGTGCCAGCAGTGTATCTGCGGGAGCCTCCTACGAGCAGTACTTC. Protein: CASSVSAGASYEQYF.

This rearrangement joins TRBV6-1 to TRBJ1-5, with D possibly matching TRBD1 (6 bases). Germline CDR1 MNHNS, CDR2 SASEGT. The CDR3 is 19 amino acids. V lost 0 bases and J lost 4, with 22 bases in between. Here the CDR3 reads CASSEALGGARHFNQPQHF. In nucleotides, the CDR3 is TGTGCCAGCAGTGAAGCTCTGGGGGGGGCCCGACACTTTAATCAGCCCCAGCATTTT.

This clonotype has ten or more counts. The gene calls are TRBV2 and TRBJ1-4; D is unclear. The CDR3 contains 14 residues. Germline-derived CDR1 and CDR2 are SNHLY and FYNNEI. V gave up 4 bases and J gave up 10 bases, with 16 bases separating them. CDR3 in amino acids: CASSALGNLGKLFF. The CDR3 DNA sequence: TGTGCCAGCAGTGCTCTAGGGAATTTGGGAAAACTGTTTTTT.

The chain couples TRBV18 to TRBJ1-1, with unresolved D. Germline lookup yields CDR1 KGHSH and CDR2 LQKENI. V gave up 0 bases and J gave up 8 bases, with 13 bases separating them. The CDR3 covers 14 residues. This chain's CDR3 is CASSPPPGSTEAFF. The CDR3 DNA follows: TGTGCCAGCTCACCACCCCCAGGCTCAACGGAAGCTTTCTTT.

Ten or more counts support this clonotype. One end of the junction fails to match germline, which may point to a read error. The rearrangement links TRBV5-1 to TRBJ2-2, with 8 bases fitting TRBD1. CDR3 length: 15 residues. CDR1 is SGHRS, CDR2 YFSETQ, per germline. The CDR3 region is CASSLGQGNTGELFF. Written as DNA, the CDR3 is TGTGCCAGCAGCCTCGGACAGGGAAACACCGGGGAGCTGTTTTTT.

The chain employs TRBV5-1 and TRBJ2-6; 8 bases match TRBD1. V was clipped by 2 bases and J by 4 bases; unmatched bases: 8. This CDR3 comprises 17 residues. Germline loops: CDR1 SGHRS, CDR2 YFSETQ. The CDR3 sequence is CASSFQGARGGANVLTF. CDR3 bases: TGCGCCAGCAGCTTTCAGGGGGCACGCGGAGGGGCCAACGTCCTGACTTTC.

DNA of the CDR3: TGTGCCTGGAGTGGTTACACTGAAGCTTTCTTT. It translates to CAWSGYTEAFF. J is TRBJ1-1 and V is TRBV30; D call uncertain. Germline loops: CDR1 GTSNPN, CDR2 SVGIG (reference sequence). V gave up 1 base and J gave up 3 bases, with 3 bases separating them. The CDR3 sequence is 11 residues long.

The chain employs TRBV6-1 and TRBJ2-7; D may be TRBD1 or TRBD2 (6 bases each). Looked up from germline, CDR1 is MNHNS and CDR2 is SASEGT. V lost 0 bases to trimming and J lost 3 bases, with 12 bases between them. The CDR3 extends over 15 amino acids. CDR3: CASSEAWGAFYEQYF. The CDR3 DNA sequence: TGTGCCAGCAGTGAAGCATGGGGGGCTTTCTACGAGCAGTACTTC.

This clonotype was recorded many times. The chain recombines TRBV9 with TRBJ2-7, with D perhaps given as TRBD1 or TRBD2 (6 bases each). The germline CDR1 and CDR2 sequences are SGDLS and YYNGEE. This CDR3 has 12 amino acids. With 4 bases removed from V and 6 bases from J, the gap between germline ends came to 11 bases. CDR3 residues: CASSWRDTEQYF. CDR3 DNA sequence: TGTGCCAGCAGCTGGAGGGACACCGAGCAGTACTTC. Using reference TRBV9 and TRBJ2-7 for the parts outside the CDR3, the full variable domain is DSGVTQTPKHLITATGQRVTLRCSPRSGDLSVYWYQQSLDQGLQFLIQYYNGEERAKGNILERFSAQQFPDLHSELNLSSLELGDSALYFCASSWRDTEQYFGPGTRLTVT.

This clonotype was found a few times. The rearrangement links TRBV9 to TRBJ1-1; 7 bases are shared with TRBD1. Germline V gene data show CDR1 as SGDLS and CDR2 as YYNGEE. Trimming took 0 bases from V and 3 from J; bases not matched to a gene: 5. This CDR3 spans 15 amino acids. The CDR3 spells CASSVDRGGDTEAFF. CDR3 bases: TGTGCCAGCAGCGTAGACAGGGGCGGGGACACTGAAGCTTTCTTT.

This clonotype has ten or more counts. J is TRBJ2-1 and V is TRBV6-2 or TRBV6-3; TRBD2 matches at 7 bases. The junction had 9 bases not matched to a gene; V was cut back by 1 base and J by 9 bases. Looked up from germline, CDR1 is MNHEY and CDR2 is SVGEGT. The CDR3 has 15 residues. This CDR3 reads CASSYWAGVGGEQFF. The CDR3 coding sequence is TGTGCCAGCAGTTACTGGGCGGGGGTTGGAGGTGAGCAGTTCTTC.

J is TRBJ2-7 and V is TRBV5-1; D assignment may be TRBD1 or TRBD2 (5 bases each). Deletions cut 2 bases from V and 2 bases from J, with 17 bases between. This CDR3 comprises 16 residues. Looked up from germline, CDR1 is SGHRS and CDR2 is YFSETQ. The DNA for the CDR3 is TGCGCCAGCAGCTTCCGGGGATCTCAGGACACCTACGAGCAGTACTTC. It is translated as CASSFRGSQDTYEQYF.

In this sample, this clonotype turned up a few times. The genes are TRBV5-6 and TRBJ2-1, with a weak D call TRBD1 (6 bases). Between the trimmed V and J ends, which lost 1 base and 6 bases, there was a span of 14 bases. This CDR3 is built from 15 residues. Germline CDR1 SGHDT, CDR2 YYEEEE. The CDR3 spells CASSLQNRVGNEQFF. DNA of the CDR3: TGTGCCAGCAGCTTGCAAAACAGGGTTGGCAATGAGCAGTTCTTC.

The chain has TRBV12-3 or TRBV12-4 and TRBJ2-7; perhaps TRBD1 as D (6 bases). The CDR3 length is 15 residues. V lost 7 bases and J 0 bases, leaving 16 bases between the germline ends. In nucleotides, the CDR3 is TGTGCCAGCAACACTTGGGACACCTTCTCCTACGAGCAGTACTTC. Amino acid sequence: CASNTWDTFSYEQYF.

The J gene is TRBJ2-1, the V gene TRBV6-2 or TRBV6-3, with unresolved D. Germline V lookup: CDR1 MNHEY, CDR2 SVGEGT. V was trimmed by 6 bases and J by 5 bases, leaving 11 bases between them. CDR3 size: 13 residues. The DNA of the CDR3 is TGTGCCAGCAGCAGTCCCGGCAACAATGAGCAGTTCTTC. It is translated as CASSSPGNNEQFF.

This clonotype was counted many times. This sequence joins TRBV6-1 and TRBJ2-1, with no clear D. Between the trimmed V and J ends, which lost 5 bases and 2 bases, there was a span of 1 base. CDR3 length: 11 residues. Germline assignment: CDR1 MNHNS and CDR2 SASEGT. The CDR3: CASSPYNEQFF. The CDR3 nucleotides are TGTGCCAGCAGTCCCTACAATGAGCAGTTCTTC.

This clonotype showed up many times. The rearrangement uses TRBV6-1 and TRBJ2-5; D could derive from TRBD1 or TRBD2 (6 bases each). The CDR3 has 15 amino acids. V was trimmed by 4 bases and J by 4 bases, leaving 16 bases between them. Germline values: CDR1 MNHNS, CDR2 SASEGT. CDR3 sequence (DNA): TGTGCCAGCAGTGGGGGGGCCGCTTGGGGAGAGACCCAGTACTTC. Translating it yields CASSGGAAWGETQYF.

This clonotype was recorded at least ten times. The chain's CDR3 is CSARFGRRAYEQYF. CDR3 bases: TGCAGTGCTAGATTTGGCCGTCGCGCCTACGAGCAGTACTTC. This sequence joins TRBV20-1 and TRBJ2-7; D not certain. There are 14 residues in the CDR3. V was cut by 2 bases and J by 2 bases, with 13 bases left in between. Germline V lookup: CDR1 DFQATT, CDR2 SNEGSKA (reference sequence).

In its sample, this clonotype was seen many times. The genes are TRBV28 and TRBJ1-1; D not certain. V was shortened by 6 bases and J by 7 bases, with 9 bases between the two germline ends. The length of the CDR3 is 11 residues. Germline V gene lookup returns CDR1 MDHEN and CDR2 SYDVKM. As DNA, the CDR3 is TGTGCCAGCAGCCGGTGGGGTGAAGCTTTCTTT. Amino acid sequence: CASSRWGEAFF.

This clonotype has ten or more counts. V usage is TRBV20-1 and J usage is TRBJ1-2; a weak D match, TRBD1 (5 bases). The V gene's germline CDR1 is DFQATT and CDR2 SNEGSKA (reference sequence). The germline V and J ends were trimmed by 6 bases and 6 bases, with 23 bases remaining between them. The CDR3 extends over 15 amino acids. The DNA of the CDR3 is TGCAGTGCCAAACAGGCGGGGTTCGGGTTCAATGGCTACACCTTC. It yields the protein CSAKQAGFGFNGYTF.

This clonotype was recorded a few times. J is TRBJ2-3 and V is TRBV29-1; no firm D call. Germline CDR1 and CDR2: SQVTM and ANQGSEA. This CDR3 comprises 11 residues. Trimming stripped 3 bases from V and 2 bases from J, with 3 bases between. DNA of the CDR3: TGCAGCGTTGATGTCACAGATACGCAGTATTTT. Translation gives CSVDVTDTQYF.